This T cell receptor (beta chain) was found in a study of T-cell memory formation after mild COVID-19. Study-level points and caveats: The study found contracting CD4+ clones mainly in CM and EM and contracting CD8+ clones in EMRA. Memory sampled before infection contained some responding clones, suggesting cross-reactive memory joined.

This CDR3 has 15 amino acids. The germline V and J ends were trimmed by 4 bases and 4 bases, with 14 bases remaining between them. Germline V gene data show CDR1 as LNHDA and CDR2 as SQIVND (reference sequence). From the 5' RACE reads, TCRdb called clonotypes with MiXCR, one entry per CDR3 protein. Among around 530,000 distinct CDR3 sequences, roughly 20% were seen once, and the ten largest hold approximately 8.4%. Regarding this clonotype: The target antigen is unknown.

The sequence derives from an adult woman who had mild COVID-19 (a few samples of this study predate the infection). Cell type and time point are not known. Sequences were obtained from PBMCs or a T cell subset sorted from them (not recorded which). This chain links TRBV19 with TRBJ1-5; D is ambiguous. The DNA for the CDR3 is TGTGCCAGTAGTACCCCGGGCAGGTCTAATCAGCCCCAGCATTTT. It specifies CASSTPGRSNQPQHF.